This T cell receptor beta chain stems from a study of post-analysis software for immune sequencing data. Across the study: In terms of disease course, relapsing-remitting, secondary progressive and progressive-relapsing multiple sclerosis were included. Study findings and constraints: Samples sharing a preparation batch grouped tightly together when assessed by F measure. The study found TRBV5-6, TRBV5-1 and TRBV20-1 among about five TRBV segments more frequent in patients than controls. Significantly lower normalized Chao1 diversity was found in patients with multiple sclerosis relative to controls.

Unique molecular identifiers featured in each of the TCR beta cDNA libraries. The authors obtained roughly 0.5 million cDNA molecules from roughly 1.1 to 9.2 million T cells. Using its own MiXCR run on the PCR reads, TCRdb lists one record per CDR3 protein. Seen here are approximately 690,000 distinct CDR3 sequences, approximately 59% observed once, and the top ten hold around 10%. Comments on this clonotype: Its specificity is unknown.

The V gene's germline CDR1 is SEHNR and CDR2 FQNEAQ (reference sequence). Trimming left V 3 bases short and J 1 base short, with 13 bases between. CDR3 size: 16 residues. The sample consisted of blood. The gene calls are TRBV7-9 and TRBJ2-4, with unresolved D. The clonotype was recovered from a girl aged 2-15 years with multiple sclerosis. CDR3 nucleotides: TGTGCCAGCAGCTTTCCTAACGGTTTTGCCAAAAACATTCAGTACTTC. The encoded protein is CASSFPNGFAKNIQYF.